These 18 T cell receptor beta chains were sequenced from one sample in a study of blood T cell repertoires in COVID-19. Method: immunoSEQ multiplex PCR; TCRdb's copy keeps in-frame clones and lacks some. There are around 340,000 clones in the sample; approximately 86% occur only once, and 4% to 5.5% lies in the top ten. Input material: PBMCs or T cells enriched from blood (not recorded which). These receptors all come from a woman between 35 and 50 years old with acute COVID-19.

This clone was observed a single time. V usage is TRBV7-9 and J usage is TRBJ1-1; TRBD1 agrees at 7 bases. The CDR3 has 15 amino acids. CDR1 and CDR2 (germline): SEHNR, FQNEAQ (reference sequence). Trimming cost V 4 bases and J 1 base; bases outside gene matches: 6. The CDR3 sequence: CASSSRQGGNTEAFF. Written as DNA, the CDR3 is TGTGCCAGCAGCTCCAGACAGGGAGGGAACACTGAAGCTTTCTTT.

CDR3: CASSPHDGGNTGELFF. CDR3 DNA sequence: TGTGCCAGCAGCCCCCATGACGGGGGGAACACCGGGGAGCTGTTTTTT. The chain links TRBV7-2 to TRBJ2-2; a possible D gene is TRBD2 (6 bases). Trimming pared 5 bases from V and 1 base from J, leaving 14 bases between. This CDR3 region has 16 residues. Germline-derived CDR1 and CDR2 are SGHTA and FQGNSA.

V gene TRBV19 combines with J gene TRBJ1-5; the D gene is possibly TRBD1 (6 bases). Trimming removed 3 bases from V and 0 bases from J, with 18 bases in between. The CDR3 spans 18 residues. Germline CDR1 and CDR2: LNHDA and SQIVND (reference sequence). CDR3 sequence (DNA): TGTGCCAGTAGTATCCAGGGGCTTTGGGCAATTAGCAATCAGCCCCAGCATTTT. Residues: CASSIQGLWAISNQPQHF.

This clone was found once. The chain carries TRBV4-2 and TRBJ2-7, with 7 bases matching TRBD1. V lost 2 bases, J lost 3 bases, and 4 bases stayed unmatched. CDR3 length equals 14 residues. Germline V gene data show CDR1 as LGHNA and CDR2 as YNFKEQ. The CDR3 loop reads CASSQQGEFYEQYF. The CDR3 coding sequence is TGTGCCAGCAGCCAACAGGGGGAATTCTACGAGCAGTACTTC.

The chain recombines TRBV19 with TRBJ2-4; a possible D gene is TRBD2 (5 bases). Trimming cost V 6 bases and J 3 bases, with 12 bases left between them. Germline CDR1 LNHDA, CDR2 SQIVND (reference sequence). The CDR3 length is 14 residues. The DNA of the CDR3 is TGTGCCAGTAGCGTTGGACTGGGCAAAAACATTCAGTACTTC. This gives the protein CASSVGLGKNIQYF. Drawing the rest from reference TRBV19 and TRBJ2-4, the complete variable domain is DGGITQSPKYLFRKEGQNVTLSCEQNLNHDAMYWYRQDPGQGLRLIYYSQIVNDFQKGDIAEGYSVSREKKESFPLTVTSAQKNPTAFYLCASSVGLGKNIQYFGAGTRLSVL.

The rearrangement uses TRBV7-2 and TRBJ1-1; 11 nucleotides agree with TRBD1. In germline, CDR1 is SGHTA, CDR2 FQGNSA. Trimming cost V 3 bases and J 5 bases; bases outside gene matches: 8. This CDR3 contains 16 residues. DNA for the CDR3: TGTGCCAGCAGCTTCCGCGTAGGGACAGGGGGGACTGAAGCTTTCTTT. This gives the protein CASSFRVGTGGTEAFF.

V is TRBV27 and J is TRBJ2-1; D is possibly TRBD2 (6 bases). CDR1 MNHEY and CDR2 SMNVEV come from the germline V gene (reference sequence). V was shortened by 8 bases and J by 9 bases, with 11 bases between the two germline ends. The CDR3 spans 11 residues. This CDR3 reads CASGTSFEQFF. In DNA form, the CDR3 reads TGTGCCAGCGGAACTAGCTTTGAGCAGTTCTTC.

The V gene is TRBV3-1 (or the pseudogene TRBV3-2), the J gene TRBJ2-1; no definite D call. This CDR3 contains 15 residues. Germline CDR1 is LGHDT and CDR2 is YNNKEL (reference sequence). Trimming shortened V by 1 base and J by 9 bases, and 16 bases separated the two germline ends. The CDR3 reads CASSQGVPLETEQFF. In DNA, the CDR3 is TGTGCCAGCAGCCAAGGGGTCCCCCTAGAGACTGAGCAGTTCTTC.

The V call is TRBV28, the J call TRBJ1-2; D unresolved. Trimming took 2 bases from V and 5 from J, leaving 12 bases between them. The germline gives CDR1 MDHEN, CDR2 SYDVKM. This CDR3 comprises 14 residues. Here the CDR3 DNA reads TGTGCCAGCAGTTTAGCCGGGAACCCATATGGCTACACCTTC. This codes for CASSLAGNPYGYTF.

This clone has only one observation. The J gene is TRBJ2-1, the V gene TRBV7-3, with D unresolved. This CDR3 contains 16 residues. Germline CDR1 SGHTA, CDR2 FQGTGA. With 4 bases removed from V and 6 bases from J, the gap between germline ends came to 19 bases. CDR3 in amino acids: CASSSSARRSFNEQFF. The DNA for the CDR3 is TGTGCCAGCAGCTCCTCCGCCCGTCGGTCGTTCAATGAGCAGTTCTTC.

This clone was observed a few times. The chain employs TRBV12-3 or TRBV12-4 and TRBJ2-2; the D gene is possibly TRBD2 (5 bases). The CDR3 sequence is 13 residues long. The V end lost 6 bases, the J end lost 9 bases, and 14 bases lay between the germline ends. CDR3 in amino acids: CASRDFSDWELFF. Written as DNA, the CDR3 is TGTGCCAGCAGGGACTTCTCGGACTGGGAGCTGTTTTTT.

The rearrangement links TRBV5-1 to TRBJ1-6, with D tentatively TRBD1 (6 bases). CDR1 is SGHRS and CDR2 is YFSETQ in the germline V gene. V lost 0 bases, J lost 6 bases, and 13 bases lay in between. The CDR3 has 16 amino acids. CDR3 in amino acids: CASSLERQAVNSPLHF. Written as DNA, the CDR3 is TGCGCCAGCAGCTTGGAGAGACAGGCTGTTAATTCACCCCTCCACTTT.

The DNA of the CDR3 is TGTGCCAGCAGTTTAAGGGAGAGCGCTGAAGCTTTCTTT. This codes for CASSLRESAEAFF. The chain uses TRBV28 and TRBJ1-1; D not certain. The CDR3 sequence is 13 residues long. V lost 2 bases, J lost 6 bases, and 10 bases lay in between. CDR1 and CDR2 (germline): MDHEN, SYDVKM.

The chain recombines TRBV7-8 with TRBJ2-3; maybe TRBD1 (5 bases). The CDR3 consists of 16 residues. Germline V CDR1 and CDR2: SGHVS, FQNEAQ. V was clipped by 2 bases and J by 4 bases, with 16 bases between them. CDR3 DNA sequence: TGTGCCAGCAGCTTACAAACCGTTGGGGCACCAGATACGCAGTATTTT. Translation gives CASSLQTVGAPDTQYF.

The chain couples TRBV18 to TRBJ1-4; no clear D gene. CDR1 is KGHSH and CDR2 is LQKENI in the germline V gene. The CDR3 spans 17 residues. Trimming removed 1 base at V and 0 bases at J, with 12 bases between. The CDR3: CASSPLTLGATNEKLFF. CDR3 bases: TGTGCCAGCTCACCACTGACCTTAGGAGCAACTAATGAAAAACTGTTTTTT. The full variable domain, completed using reference TRBV18 and TRBJ1-4, is NAGVMQNPRHLVRRRGQEARLRCSPMKGHSHVYWYRQLPEEGLKFMVYLQKENIIDESGMPKERFSAEFPKEGPSILRIQQVVRGDSAAYFCASSPLTLGATNEKLFFGSGTQLSVL.

The sample holds one count of this clone. The genes are TRBV10-3 and TRBJ2-2; a possible D gene is TRBD1 (6 bases). Trimming shortened V by 6 bases and J by 5 bases, and 22 bases separated the two germline ends. This CDR3 has 17 residues. Germline V gene data show CDR1 as ENHRY and CDR2 as SYGVKD. CDR3 in amino acids: CAIRNRKMDSKTGELFF. The CDR3 nucleotides read TGTGCCATCAGGAATAGGAAAATGGACAGCAAAACCGGGGAGCTGTTTTTT.

The chain employs TRBV7-2 and TRBJ2-5; 8 bases match TRBD1. The V and J ends lost 4 bases and 2 bases, in that order; junction bases with no gene match: 12. The CDR3 covers 17 residues. The germline V gene has CDR1 SGHTA and CDR2 FQGNSA. CDR3: CASSYGRTTGVQETQYF. The CDR3 nucleotides are TGTGCCAGCAGCTACGGCCGAACGACAGGGGTACAAGAGACCCAGTACTTC.

This chain uses TRBV5-4 with TRBJ1-5, with D possibly being TRBD1 (5 bases). V shed 2 bases and J shed 0 bases, with 6 bases lying between them. The CDR3 is 14 amino acids. Germline V lookup: CDR1 SGHNT, CDR2 YYREEE (reference sequence). The CDR3 nucleotides read TGTGCCAGCAGCTTCGGGGGTAGCAATCAGCCCCAGCATTTT. Translation: CASSFGGSNQPQHF.